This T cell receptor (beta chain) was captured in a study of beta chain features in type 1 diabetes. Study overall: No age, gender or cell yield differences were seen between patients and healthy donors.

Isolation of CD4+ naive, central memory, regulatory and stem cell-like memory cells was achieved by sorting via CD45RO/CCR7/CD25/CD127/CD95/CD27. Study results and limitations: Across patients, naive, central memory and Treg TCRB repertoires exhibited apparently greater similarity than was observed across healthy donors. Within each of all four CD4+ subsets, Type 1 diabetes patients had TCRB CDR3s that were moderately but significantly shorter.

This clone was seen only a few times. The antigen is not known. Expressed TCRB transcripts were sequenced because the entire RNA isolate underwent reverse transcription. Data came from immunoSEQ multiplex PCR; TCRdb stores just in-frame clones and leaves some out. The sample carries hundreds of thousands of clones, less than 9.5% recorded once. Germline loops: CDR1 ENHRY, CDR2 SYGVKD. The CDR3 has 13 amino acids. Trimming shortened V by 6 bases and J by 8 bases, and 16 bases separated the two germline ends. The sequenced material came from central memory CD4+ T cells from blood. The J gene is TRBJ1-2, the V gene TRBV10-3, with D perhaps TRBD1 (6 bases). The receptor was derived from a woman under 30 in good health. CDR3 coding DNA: TGTGCCATCAGAAAGACAGGTGGCGGGGGCTACACCTTC. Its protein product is CAIRKTGGGGYTF.